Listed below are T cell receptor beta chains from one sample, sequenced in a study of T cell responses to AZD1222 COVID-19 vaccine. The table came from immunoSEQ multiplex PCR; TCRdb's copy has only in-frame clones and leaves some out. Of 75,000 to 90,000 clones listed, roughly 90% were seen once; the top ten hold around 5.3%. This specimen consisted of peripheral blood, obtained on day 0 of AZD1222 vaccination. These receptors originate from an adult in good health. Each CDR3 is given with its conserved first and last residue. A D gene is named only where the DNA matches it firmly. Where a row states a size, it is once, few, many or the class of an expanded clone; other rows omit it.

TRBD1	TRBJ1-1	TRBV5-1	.	TGCGCCAGCAGCCCGGACAGGGGGCGTTCTGAAGCTTTCTTT	CASSPDRGRSEAFF
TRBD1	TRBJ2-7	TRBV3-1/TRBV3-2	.	TGTGCCAGCAGCCGAGGACAGGGCTCCTACGAGCAGTACTTC	CASSRGQGSYEQYF
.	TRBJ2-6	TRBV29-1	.	TGCAGCGTGTTAGCCTCTGGGGCCAACGTCCTGACTTTC	CSVLASGANVLTF
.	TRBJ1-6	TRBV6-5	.	TGTGCCAGCAGTTACGGTCGGAATTCACCCCTCCACTTT	CASSYGRNSPLHF
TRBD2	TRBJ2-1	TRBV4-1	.	TGCGCCAGCAGACCAACTAGCGGGTTCTACAATGAGCAGTTCTTC	CASRPTSGFYNEQFF
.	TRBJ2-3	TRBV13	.	TGTGCCAGCAGCTTAGACTCCCCGCAGTATTTT	CASSLDSPQYF
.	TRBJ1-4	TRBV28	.	TGTGCCAGCAGTCGGTCGGACGGTCGATTTGGGGAAAAACTGTTTTTT	CASSRSDGRFGEKLFF
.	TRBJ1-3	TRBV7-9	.	TGTGCCAGCAGCTTAGTCCACGCAGATACAGGGAAGACCGGAAACACCATATATTTT	CASSLVHADTGKTGNTIYF
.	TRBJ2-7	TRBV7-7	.	TGTGCTAGCAGCCCTAATGTGGGGGACGAGCAGTACTTC	CASSPNVGDEQYF
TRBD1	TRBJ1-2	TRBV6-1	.	TGTGCCAGCAGTGAACGAACAGGGGACTATGGCTACACCTTC	CASSERTGDYGYTF
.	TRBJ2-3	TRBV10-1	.	TGCGCCAGCAGTGAGGACCGCCGCACAGATACGCAGTATTTT	CASSEDRRTDTQYF
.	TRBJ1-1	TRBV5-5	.	TGTGCCAGCAGCTTGGGGGCGTCAGGAGGAACTGAAGCTTTCTTT	CASSLGASGGTEAFF
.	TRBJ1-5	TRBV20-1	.	TGCAGTGCTAGAGAAGATCAGCCCCAGCATTTT	CSAREDQPQHF
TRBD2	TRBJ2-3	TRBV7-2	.	TGTGCCAGCAGCTCGGGGGGGTCTCGCACAGATACGCAGTATTTT	CASSSGGSRTDTQYF
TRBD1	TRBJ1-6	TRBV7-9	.	TGTGCCAGCAGCTTAGCGACAGGGATCAATTCACCCCTCCACTTT	CASSLATGINSPLHF
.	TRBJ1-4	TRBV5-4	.	TGTGCCAGCAGCTTGGATTTAAATGGGGAGACCCGCAAACTGTTTTTT	CASSLDLNGETRKLFF
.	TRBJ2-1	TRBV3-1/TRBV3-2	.	TGTGCCAGCAGCCAGCGCTACAATGAGCAGTTCTTC	CASSQRYNEQFF
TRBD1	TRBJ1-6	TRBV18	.	TGTGCCAGCTCACTACCGGGACAGGGGAAGAATTCACCCCTCCACTTT	CASSLPGQGKNSPLHF
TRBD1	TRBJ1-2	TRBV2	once	TGTGCCAGCAAGGGGACAGGGGACTATGGCTACACCTTC	CASKGTGDYGYTF
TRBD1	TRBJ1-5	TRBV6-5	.	TGTGCCAGCAGCGCGACAGGGGTAGATCAGCCCCAGCATTTT	CASSATGVDQPQHF
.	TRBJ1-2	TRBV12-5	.	TGTGCTAGTGGTTTGGTACCAGTCCCAGGGTTTTATTATGGCTACACCTTC	CASGLVPVPGFYYGYTF
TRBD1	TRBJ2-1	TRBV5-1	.	TGCGCCAGCAGCTTAAATCCCCAGGGGGTGGGGAATGAGCAGTTCTTC	CASSLNPQGVGNEQFF
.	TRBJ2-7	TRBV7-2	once	TGTGCCAGCAGCTTCAGAGACTTCCACCACGAGCAGTACTTC	CASSFRDFHHEQYF
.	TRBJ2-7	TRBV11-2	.	TGTGCCAGCAGCAGGGACGACTACGAGCAGTACTTC	CASSRDDYEQYF
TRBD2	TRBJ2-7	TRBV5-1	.	TGCGCCAGCGGAACGGGGGGGTACACCTACGAGCAGTACTTC	CASGTGGYTYEQYF
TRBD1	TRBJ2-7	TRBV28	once	TGTGCCAGCAGTTTCGACAGGGAAGGGTTCTACGAGCAGTACTTC	CASSFDREGFYEQYF
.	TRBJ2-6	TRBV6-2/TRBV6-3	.	TGTGCCAGCAGCGGGACCGCCGACTTCTCTGGGGCCAACGTCCTGACTTTC	CASSGTADFSGANVLTF
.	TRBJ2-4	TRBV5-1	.	TGCGCCAGCAGCGCCGGGGGACAAGTAGCCAAAAACATTCAGTACTTC	CASSAGGQVAKNIQYF
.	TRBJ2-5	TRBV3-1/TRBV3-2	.	TGTGCCAGCAGCCAAGAGGCCACGGGTATGAAGACCCAGTACTTC	CASSQEATGMKTQYF
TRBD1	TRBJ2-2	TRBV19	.	TGTGCCAGTGGTCGACAGGGTGCCGGGGAGCTGTTTTTT	CASGRQGAGELFF
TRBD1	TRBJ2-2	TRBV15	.	TGTGCCACCAGCAGATCGCAGGGGGTAGGCACCGGGGAGCTGTTTTTT	CATSRSQGVGTGELFF
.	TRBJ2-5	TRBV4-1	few	TGCGCCAGCAGCCGTTGGGGGCCCCAAGAGACCCAGTACTTC	CASSRWGPQETQYF
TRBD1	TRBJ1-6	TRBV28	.	TGTGCCAGCAGTCAAACCCCCTTGGGACAGGGGCCACCCCTCCACTTT	CASSQTPLGQGPPLHF
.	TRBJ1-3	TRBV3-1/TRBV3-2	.	TGTGCCAGCAGCCAAGGCCAAGGGGTAAACACCATATATTTT	CASSQGQGVNTIYF
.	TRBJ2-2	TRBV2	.	TGTGCCAGCAGTGACTTAGTAGACACCGGGGAGCTGTTTTTT	CASSDLVDTGELFF